This T cell receptor beta chain was retrieved from a study of OX40 agonist ivuxolimab in advanced cancers. Study context: Partial responses were observed in three patients, of whom one had hepatocellular carcinoma and two had cutaneous melanoma. Study results and limitations: Clonal expansion from baseline to week 6 occurred in both CD4+ and CD8+ T cells.

Assay used: immunoSEQ multiplex PCR; TCRdb lists only in-frame clones, some missing. The table lists about 76,000 clones, around nine tenths of them singletons. V lost 2 bases and J 7 bases, leaving 15 bases between the germline ends. From germline, CDR1 is SGDLS and CDR2 YYNGEE. The CDR3 contains 15 residues. Details on this clone: Its target is not known.

The receptor comes from an adult with an advanced solid tumor such as melanoma, head and neck, liver or kidney cancer. J is TRBJ2-2 and V is TRBV9; D is uncertain. The sample in question was CD4+ or CD8+ T cells sorted from blood, obtained in a trial of the OX40 agonist ivuxolimab. In DNA, the CDR3 is TGTGCCAGCAGCGTTTCACCAAGGAAAATCGGGGAGCTGTTTTTT. This sequence encodes CASSVSPRKIGELFF. Supplemented by reference TRBV9 and TRBJ2-2, the full variable domain reads DSGVTQTPKHLITATGQRVTLRCSPRSGDLSVYWYQQSLDQGLQFLIQYYNGEERAKGNILERFSAQQFPDLHSELNLSSLELGDSALYFCASSVSPRKIGELFFGEGSRLTVL.